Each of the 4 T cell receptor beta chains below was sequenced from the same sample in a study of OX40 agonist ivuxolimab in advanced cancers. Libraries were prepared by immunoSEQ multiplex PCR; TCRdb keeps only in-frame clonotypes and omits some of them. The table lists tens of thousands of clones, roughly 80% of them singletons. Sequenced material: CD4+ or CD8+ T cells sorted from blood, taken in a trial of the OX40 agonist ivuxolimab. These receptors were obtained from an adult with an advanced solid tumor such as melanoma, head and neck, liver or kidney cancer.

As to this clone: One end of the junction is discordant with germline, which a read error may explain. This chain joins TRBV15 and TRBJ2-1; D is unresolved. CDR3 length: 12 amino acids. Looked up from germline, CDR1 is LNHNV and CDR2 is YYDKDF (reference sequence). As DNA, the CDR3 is TGTGCCACCAGCCGAGACGGGCAAATGGGGTTCTTC. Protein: CATSRDGQMGFF.

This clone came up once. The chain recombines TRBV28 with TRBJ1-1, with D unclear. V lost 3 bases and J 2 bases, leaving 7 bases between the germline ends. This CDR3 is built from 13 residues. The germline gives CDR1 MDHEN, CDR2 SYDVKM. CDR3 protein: CASSFPHNTEAFF. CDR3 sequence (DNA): TGTGCCAGCAGTTTCCCTCATAACACTGAAGCTTTCTTT.

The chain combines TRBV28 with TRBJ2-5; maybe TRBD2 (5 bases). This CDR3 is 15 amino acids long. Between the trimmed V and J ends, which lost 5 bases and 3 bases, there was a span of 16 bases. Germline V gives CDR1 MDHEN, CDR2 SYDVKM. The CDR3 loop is CASSETGVMEETQYF. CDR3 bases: TGTGCCAGCAGTGAAACCGGGGTCATGGAAGAGACCCAGTACTTC.

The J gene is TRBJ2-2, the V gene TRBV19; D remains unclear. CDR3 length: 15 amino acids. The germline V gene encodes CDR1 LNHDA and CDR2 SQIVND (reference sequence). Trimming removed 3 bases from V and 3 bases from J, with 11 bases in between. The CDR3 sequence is CASSIQIKDTGELFF. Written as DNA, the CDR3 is TGTGCCAGTAGTATTCAGATAAAGGACACCGGGGAGCTGTTTTTT.